The clone carrying this T cell receptor (beta chain) was recorded at least ten times. The data derive from a study of human T cells and chemical hapten exposure. For the study at large: For sensitization, 2% DPC was applied to a 2 cm by 2 cm patch of upper inner arm skin.

Time point specified: pre-sensitization, week 0. The treatment is: therapeutic diphenylcyclopropenone sensitization with weekly scalp DPC. Donation of samples came from alopecia patients who were 18 to 70 years old and suitable for DPC. MiXCR, applied by TCRdb to the RACE reads, yields one record per CDR3 protein. Of more than 300,000 distinct CDR3 sequences listed, 5.5% are singletons. The CDR3 sequence is 16 residues long. The germline CDR1 and CDR2 sequences are SGHAT and FQNNGV. Trimming cost V 3 bases and J 8 bases, with 20 bases left between them. The V and J genes are TRBV11-2 and TRBJ2-1; D perhaps matches TRBD2 (6 bases). This TCR was recovered from a woman between 18 and 29 years old with alopecia areata. Some clones in this sample may be carry-over from other donors' samples. The sample was whole blood, taken in connection with sensitization to the hapten diphenylcyclopropenone (DPC). The CDR3 is CASSLVGGNGPDEQFF. The CDR3 bases are TGTGCCAGCAGCTTGGTTGGAGGGAACGGACCCGATGAGCAGTTCTTC.